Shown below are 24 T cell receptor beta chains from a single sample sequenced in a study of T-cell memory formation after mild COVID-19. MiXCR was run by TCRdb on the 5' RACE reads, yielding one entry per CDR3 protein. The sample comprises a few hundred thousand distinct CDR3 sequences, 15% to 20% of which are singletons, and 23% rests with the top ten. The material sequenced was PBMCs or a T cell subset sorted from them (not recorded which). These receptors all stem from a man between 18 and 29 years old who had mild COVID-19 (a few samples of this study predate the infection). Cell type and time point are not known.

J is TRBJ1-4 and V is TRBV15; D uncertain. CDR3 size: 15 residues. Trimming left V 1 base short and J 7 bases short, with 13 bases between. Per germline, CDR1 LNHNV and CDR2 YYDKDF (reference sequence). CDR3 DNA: TGTGCCACCAGCAGAGTCCCTGGGATCAGTGAAAAACTGTTTTTT. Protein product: CATSRVPGISEKLFF.

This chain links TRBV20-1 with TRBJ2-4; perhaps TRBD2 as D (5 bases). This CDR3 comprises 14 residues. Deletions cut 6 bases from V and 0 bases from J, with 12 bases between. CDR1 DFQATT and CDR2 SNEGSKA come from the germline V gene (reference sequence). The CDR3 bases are TGCAGTGCCCCGGGGTTACTAGCCAAAAACATTCAGTACTTC. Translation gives CSAPGLLAKNIQYF.

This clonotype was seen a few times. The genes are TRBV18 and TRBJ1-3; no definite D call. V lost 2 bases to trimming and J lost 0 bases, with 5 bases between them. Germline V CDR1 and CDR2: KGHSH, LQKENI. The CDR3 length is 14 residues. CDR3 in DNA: TGTGCCAGCTCACCAAACTACTCTGGAAACACCATATATTTT. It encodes CASSPNYSGNTIYF. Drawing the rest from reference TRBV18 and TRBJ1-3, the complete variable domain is NAGVMQNPRHLVRRRGQEARLRCSPMKGHSHVYWYRQLPEEGLKFMVYLQKENIIDESGMPKERFSAEFPKEGPSILRIQQVVRGDSAAYFCASSPNYSGNTIYFGEGSWLTVV.

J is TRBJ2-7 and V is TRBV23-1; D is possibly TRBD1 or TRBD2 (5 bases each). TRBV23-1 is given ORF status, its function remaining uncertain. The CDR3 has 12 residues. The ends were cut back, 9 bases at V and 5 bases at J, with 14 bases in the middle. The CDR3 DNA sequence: TGCGCCAGGAGGGGCCTCCACAACGAGCAGTACTTC. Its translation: CARRGLHNEQYF.

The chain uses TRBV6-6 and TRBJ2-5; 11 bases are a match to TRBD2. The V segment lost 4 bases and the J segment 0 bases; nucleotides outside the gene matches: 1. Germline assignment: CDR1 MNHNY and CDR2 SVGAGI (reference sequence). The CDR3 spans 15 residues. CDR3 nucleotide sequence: TGTGCCAGCAGTTCGACTAGCGGGGACCAAGAGACCCAGTACTTC. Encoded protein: CASSSTSGDQETQYF.

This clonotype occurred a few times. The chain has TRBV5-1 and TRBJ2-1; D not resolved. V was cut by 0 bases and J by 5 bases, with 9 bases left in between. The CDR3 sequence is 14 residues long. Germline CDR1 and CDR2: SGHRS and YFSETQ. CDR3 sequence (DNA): TGCGCCAGCAGCTTGGACACAGTCGACAATGAGCAGTTCTTC. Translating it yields CASSLDTVDNEQFF.

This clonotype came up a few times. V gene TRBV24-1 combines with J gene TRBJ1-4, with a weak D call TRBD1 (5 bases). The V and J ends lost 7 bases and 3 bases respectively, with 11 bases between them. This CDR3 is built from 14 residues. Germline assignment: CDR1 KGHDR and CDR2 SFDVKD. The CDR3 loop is CATSEAGPNEKLFF. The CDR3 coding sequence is TGTGCCACCAGCGAGGCGGGGCCTAATGAAAAACTGTTTTTT.

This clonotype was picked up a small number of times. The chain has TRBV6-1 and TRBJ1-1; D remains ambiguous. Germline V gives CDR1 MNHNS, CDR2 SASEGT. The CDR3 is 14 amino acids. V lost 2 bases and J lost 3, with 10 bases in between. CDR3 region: CASSENTWDTEAFF. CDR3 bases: TGTGCCAGCAGTGAAAATACATGGGACACTGAAGCTTTCTTT.

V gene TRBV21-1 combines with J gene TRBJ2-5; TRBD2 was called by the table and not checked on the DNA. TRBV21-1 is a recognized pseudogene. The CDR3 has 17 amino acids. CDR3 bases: TGTGCCAGCAGCAGTGTCCTAGCGCCAACGGCGCAAGAGACCCAGTACTTC. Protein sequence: CASSSVLAPTAQETQYF.

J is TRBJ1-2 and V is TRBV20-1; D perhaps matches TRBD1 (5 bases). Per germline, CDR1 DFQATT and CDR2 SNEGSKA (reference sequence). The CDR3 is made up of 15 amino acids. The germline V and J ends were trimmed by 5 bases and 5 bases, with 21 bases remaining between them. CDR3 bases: TGCAGTGCTGGGGCTGTTAACAGCCTACTTTATGGCTACACCTTC. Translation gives CSAGAVNSLLYGYTF.

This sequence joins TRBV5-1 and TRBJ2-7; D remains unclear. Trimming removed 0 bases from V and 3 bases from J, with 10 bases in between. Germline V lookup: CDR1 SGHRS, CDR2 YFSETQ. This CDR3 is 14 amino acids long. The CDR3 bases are TGCGCCAGCAGCTTGGCCGGTGGGGTCTACGAGCAGTACTTC. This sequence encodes CASSLAGGVYEQYF.

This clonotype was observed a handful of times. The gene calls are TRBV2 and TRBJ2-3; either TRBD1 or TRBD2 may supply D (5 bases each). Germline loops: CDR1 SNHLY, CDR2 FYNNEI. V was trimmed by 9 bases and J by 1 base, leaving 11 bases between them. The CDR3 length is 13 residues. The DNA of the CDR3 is TGTGCCAGAAGTAGAGGGGGCACAGATACGCAGTATTTT. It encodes CARSRGGTDTQYF.

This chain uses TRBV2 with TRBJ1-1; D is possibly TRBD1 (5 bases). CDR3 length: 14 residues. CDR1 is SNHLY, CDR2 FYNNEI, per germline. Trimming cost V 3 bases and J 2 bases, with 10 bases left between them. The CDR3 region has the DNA TGTGCCAGCAGTGAGTTCCAGGGAAACACTGAAGCTTTCTTT. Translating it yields CASSEFQGNTEAFF.

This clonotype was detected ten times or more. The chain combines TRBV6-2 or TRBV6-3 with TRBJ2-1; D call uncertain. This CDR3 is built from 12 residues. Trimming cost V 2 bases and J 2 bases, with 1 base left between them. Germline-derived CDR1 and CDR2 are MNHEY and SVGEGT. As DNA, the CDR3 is TGTGCCAGCAGTTACCCCTACAATGAGCAGTTCTTC. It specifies CASSYPYNEQFF.

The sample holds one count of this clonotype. The CDR3 spells CASSLGWGTSPYEQYF. The CDR3 nucleotides read TGCGCCAGCAGCTTGGGTTGGGGGACCTCACCCTACGAGCAGTACTTC. This rearrangement joins TRBV5-1 to TRBJ2-7; tentatively, D is TRBD1 or TRBD2 (5 bases each). CDR1 and CDR2 from the germline V gene are SGHRS and YFSETQ. Trimming left V 0 bases short and J 2 bases short, with 15 bases between. CDR3 length: 16 residues.

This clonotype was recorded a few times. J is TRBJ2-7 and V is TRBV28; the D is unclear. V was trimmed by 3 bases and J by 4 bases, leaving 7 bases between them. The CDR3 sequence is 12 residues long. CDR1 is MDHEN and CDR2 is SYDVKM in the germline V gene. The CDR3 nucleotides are TGTGCCAGCAGTTTGTCTGGGTACGAGCAGTACGTC. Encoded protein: CASSLSGYEQYV.

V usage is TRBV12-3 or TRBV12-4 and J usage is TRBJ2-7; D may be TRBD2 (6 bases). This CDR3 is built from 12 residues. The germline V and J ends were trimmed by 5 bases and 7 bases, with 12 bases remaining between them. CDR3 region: CASSPGTLEQYF. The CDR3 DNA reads TGTGCCAGCAGTCCCGGGACTCTTGAGCAGTACTTC.

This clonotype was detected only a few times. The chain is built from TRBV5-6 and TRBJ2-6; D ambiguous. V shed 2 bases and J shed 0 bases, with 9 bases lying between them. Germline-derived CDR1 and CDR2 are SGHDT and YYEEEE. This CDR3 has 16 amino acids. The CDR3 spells CASSLGVSSGANVLTF. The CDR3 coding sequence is TGTGCCAGCAGCTTAGGAGTGAGCTCTGGGGCCAACGTCCTGACTTTC.

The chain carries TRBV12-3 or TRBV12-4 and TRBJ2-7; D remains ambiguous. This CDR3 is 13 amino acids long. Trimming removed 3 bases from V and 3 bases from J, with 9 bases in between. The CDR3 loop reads CASSFEGLYEQYV. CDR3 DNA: TGTGCCAGCAGTTTCGAAGGGCTCTACGAGCAGTACGTC.

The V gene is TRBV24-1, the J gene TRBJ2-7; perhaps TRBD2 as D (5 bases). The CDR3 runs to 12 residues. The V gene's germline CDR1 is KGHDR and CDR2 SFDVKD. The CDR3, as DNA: TGTGCACTCGGGTTTGAGGGCTACGAGCAGTACGTC. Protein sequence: CALGFEGYEQYV.

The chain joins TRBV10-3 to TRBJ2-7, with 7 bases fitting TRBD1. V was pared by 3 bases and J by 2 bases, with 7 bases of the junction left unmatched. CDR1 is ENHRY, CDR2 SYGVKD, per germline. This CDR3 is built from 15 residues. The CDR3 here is CAISDYRTGAYEQYF. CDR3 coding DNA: TGTGCCATCAGTGATTATAGGACAGGCGCCTACGAGCAGTACTTC.

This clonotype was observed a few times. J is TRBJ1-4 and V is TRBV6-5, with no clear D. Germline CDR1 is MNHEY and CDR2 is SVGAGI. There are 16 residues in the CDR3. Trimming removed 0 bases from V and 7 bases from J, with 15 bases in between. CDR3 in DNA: TGTGCCAGCAGTTACTCGACGTCCGGTCTAGGTGAAAAACTGTTTTTT. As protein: CASSYSTSGLGEKLFF.

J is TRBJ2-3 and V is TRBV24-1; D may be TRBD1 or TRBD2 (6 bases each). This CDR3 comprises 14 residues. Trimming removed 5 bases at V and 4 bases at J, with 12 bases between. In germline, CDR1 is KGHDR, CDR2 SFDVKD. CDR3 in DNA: TGTGCCACCAGTGGGGGGGCTGTTGCAGATACGCAGTATTTT. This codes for CATSGGAVADTQYF.

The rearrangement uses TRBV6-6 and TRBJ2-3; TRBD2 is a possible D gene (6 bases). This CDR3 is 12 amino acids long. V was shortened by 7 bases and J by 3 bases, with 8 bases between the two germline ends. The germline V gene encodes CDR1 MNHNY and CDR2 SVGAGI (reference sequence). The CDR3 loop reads CASTRGTDTQYF. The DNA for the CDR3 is TGTGCCAGCACCCGGGGGACAGATACGCAGTATTTT.